The 23 T cell receptor beta chains presented below share a single source sample, sequenced in a study of blood T cell repertoires in COVID-19. Libraries were prepared by immunoSEQ multiplex PCR; TCRdb keeps only in-frame clonotypes and omits some of them. Of around 70,000 clones listed, approximately 80% are singletons. Sequencing was carried out using peripheral blood. These receptors were collected from a human donor in a cohort sampled during active COVID-19.

The gene calls are TRBV18 and TRBJ2-7; TRBD1 agrees at 9 bases. Germline assignment: CDR1 KGHSH and CDR2 LQKENI. V dropped 8 bases and J dropped 0; count of bases not matched to a gene: 5. The length of the CDR3 is 14 residues. Here the CDR3 reads CASAGQGISYEQYV. As DNA, the CDR3 is TGTGCCAGCGCGGGACAGGGAATCTCCTACGAGCAGTACGTC.

The V gene is TRBV9, the J gene TRBJ2-2, with TRBD1 matching over 8 bases. V trimming: 4 bases; J trimming: 7 bases; junction bases outside the gene matches: 9. The CDR3 extends over 15 amino acids. CDR1 and CDR2 (germline): SGDLS, YYNGEE. The CDR3 DNA sequence: TGTGCCAGCAGCCCACCGACGACAGGGGTCGGGGAGCTGTTTTTT. It is translated as CASSPPTTGVGELFF.

This clone was detected once. The V gene is TRBV24-1, the J gene TRBJ2-5; no clear D. V lost 1 base and J 9 bases, leaving 8 bases between the germline ends. This CDR3 has 12 residues. Germline loops: CDR1 KGHDR, CDR2 SFDVKD. The CDR3 nucleotides read TGTGCCACCAGTGATTTTGGAGTCTCCCAGTACTTC. Translated, it gives CATSDFGVSQYF.

The genes are TRBV19 and TRBJ1-2; the match to TRBD1 covers 9 bases. From germline, CDR1 is LNHDA and CDR2 SQIVND (reference sequence). Trimming took 10 bases from V and 8 from J; bases not matched to a gene: 5. This CDR3 contains 11 residues. CDR3 coding DNA: TGTGCCACCCGACAGGGGGAAGGCTACACCTTC. Its translation is CATRQGEGYTF.

Of note for this clone: Other nucleotide sequences from this sample produce the same CDR3. This chain links TRBV19 with TRBJ1-2; D is unresolved. Germline CDR1 is LNHDA and CDR2 is SQIVND (reference sequence). CDR3 length equals 12 residues. Between the trimmed V and J ends, which lost 1 base and 3 bases, there was a span of 3 bases. The CDR3 spells CASSIAYYGYTF. CDR3 nucleotide sequence: TGTGCCAGTAGTATAGCTTACTATGGCTACACCTTC.

The chain joins TRBV9 to TRBJ1-2, with D unresolved. With 3 bases removed from V and 8 bases from J, the gap between germline ends came to 17 bases. The germline V gene has CDR1 SGDLS and CDR2 YYNGEE. The CDR3 consists of 14 residues. The chain's CDR3 is CASSAPQVSMGYTF. The CDR3 DNA reads as TGTGCCAGCAGCGCCCCCCAGGTATCTATGGGCTACACCTTC. Full variable domain (rest looked up from reference TRBV9 and TRBJ1-2): DSGVTQTPKHLITATGQRVTLRCSPRSGDLSVYWYQQSLDQGLQFLIQYYNGEERAKGNILERFSAQQFPDLHSELNLSSLELGDSALYFCASSAPQVSMGYTFGSGTRLTVV.

V is TRBV19 and J is TRBJ1-4; D possibly corresponds to TRBD1 (6 bases). The germline V and J ends were trimmed by 6 bases and 8 bases, with 10 bases remaining between them. The germline gives CDR1 LNHDA, CDR2 SQIVND (reference sequence). This CDR3 is 12 amino acids long. CDR3 DNA sequence: TGTGCCAGTAGGCCGGGGGGCGAAAAACTGTTTTTT. Residues: CASRPGGEKLFF.

This chain joins TRBV5-1 and TRBJ2-1, with TRBD2 matching 13 bases. The CDR3 totals 14 residues. The V segment lost 4 bases and the J segment 9 bases; nucleotides outside the gene matches: 4. From germline, CDR1 is SGHRS and CDR2 YFSETQ. The CDR3 region is CASSPGLAGVEQFF. The CDR3 bases are TGCGCCAGCAGCCCCGGACTAGCGGGAGTTGAGCAGTTCTTC.

The V call is TRBV18, the J call TRBJ2-7, with a weak D call TRBD2 (5 bases). Per the germline V gene, CDR1 is KGHSH and CDR2 is LQKENI. Trimming left V 3 bases short and J 6 bases short, with 9 bases between. The CDR3 runs to 12 residues. CDR3 sequence: CASSPAGVEQYF. The CDR3 DNA follows: TGTGCCAGCTCACCGGCCGGGGTCGAGCAGTACTTC. The variable domain in full, with the rest retrieved from reference TRBV18 and TRBJ2-7, is NAGVMQNPRHLVRRRGQEARLRCSPMKGHSHVYWYRQLPEEGLKFMVYLQKENIIDESGMPKERFSAEFPKEGPSILRIQQVVRGDSAAYFCASSPAGVEQYFGPGTRLTVT.

This clone was found many times. The chain links TRBV2 to TRBJ2-7; 9 nucleotides align to TRBD1. Germline trimming cut 8 bases from V and 3 bases from J; bases unmatched to any gene: 5. From germline, CDR1 is SNHLY and CDR2 FYNNEI. The CDR3 runs to 13 residues. CDR3 nucleotides: TGTGCCAGCCACCCGGGACAGGGCTACGAGCAGTACTTC. This translates into CASHPGQGYEQYF.

The J gene is TRBJ2-1, the V gene TRBV3-1 (or the pseudogene TRBV3-2); 7 bases agree with TRBD1. Germline V lookup: CDR1 LGHDT, CDR2 YNNKEL (reference sequence). V dropped 5 bases and J dropped 0; count of bases not matched to a gene: 4. The CDR3 consists of 15 residues. The DNA of the CDR3 is TGTGCCAGCAGCGCCGGGACAGACTCCTACAATGAGCAGTTCTTC. It codes for CASSAGTDSYNEQFF.

V is TRBV19 and J is TRBJ1-2, with 11 bases matching TRBD1. Trimming at V came to 3 bases and at J to 7 bases, leaving 7 bases not matched to a gene. Germline CDR1 reads LNHDA; CDR2 reads SQIVND (reference sequence). The CDR3 runs 15 residues. The CDR3 reads CASSMADRGRLGYTF. The CDR3 region has the DNA TGTGCCAGTAGTATGGCGGACAGGGGGCGTCTTGGCTACACCTTC.

This clone was seen just once. This chain connects TRBV21-1 to TRBJ2-3; TRBD1 is the table's D call, not checked against the DNA. TRBV21-1 counts as a pseudogene. This CDR3 is 19 amino acids long. The CDR3: CASSLPAPGGCKSTDTQYF. The CDR3, as DNA: TGTGCCAGCAGCCTCCCGGCGCCAGGGGGCTGTAAGAGCACAGATACGCAGTATTTT.

V is TRBV6-5 and J is TRBJ2-3, with 7 positions matching TRBD2. The germline V gene encodes CDR1 MNHEY and CDR2 SVGAGI. The CDR3 has 15 residues. With V trimmed by 6 bases and J by 0 bases, 6 bases remained unmatched. CDR3 amino acids: CASSREAISTDTQYF. The CDR3 DNA reads TGTGCCAGCAGCCGGGAGGCCATAAGCACAGATACGCAGTATTTT.

This clone was seen only a few times. V and J are TRBV19 and TRBJ2-7; D is possibly TRBD1 (5 bases). From germline, CDR1 is LNHDA and CDR2 SQIVND (reference sequence). V lost 3 bases and J 6 bases, leaving 12 bases between the germline ends. The CDR3 consists of 13 residues. Written as DNA, the CDR3 is TGTGCCAGTAGTATTATGGGCAGGGCCGAGCAGTACTTC. This gives the protein CASSIMGRAEQYF.

V gene TRBV29-1 combines with J gene TRBJ1-3, with TRBD1 identical over 8 bases. There are 16 residues in the CDR3. V lost 4 bases and J lost 0; bases outside the gene matches: 8. CDR1 is SQVTM, CDR2 ANQGSEA, per germline. CDR3: CSVGEQGVSSGNTIYF. The CDR3 bases are TGCAGCGTTGGGGAACAGGGGGTTAGCTCTGGAAACACCATATATTTT.

This clone is a singleton in its sample. J is TRBJ1-2 and V is TRBV7-9; TRBD1 matches 9 bases. Germline V lookup: CDR1 SEHNR, CDR2 FQNEAQ (reference sequence). The V segment lost 3 bases and the J segment 3 bases; nucleotides outside the gene matches: 5. The CDR3 consists of 15 residues. The CDR3 nucleotides are TGTGCCAGCAGCTTGGGACAGGGCCACTACTATGGCTACACCTTC. Its protein product is CASSLGQGHYYGYTF.

The chain carries TRBV11-2 and TRBJ1-3; D remains ambiguous. The germline CDR1 and CDR2 sequences are SGHAT and FQNNGV. V lost 7 bases and J lost 0, with 13 bases in between. The CDR3 is 15 residues long. CDR3 nucleotide sequence: TGTGCCAGCACTAGAGCGGGGAGCTCTGGAAACACCATATATTTT. Translating gives CASTRAGSSGNTIYF.

The chain carries TRBV27 and TRBJ2-3; TRBD1 aligns across 9 bases. J was trimmed by 6 bases and V by 9 bases; bases with no gene match: 7. Germline V CDR1 and CDR2: MNHEY, SMNVEV (reference sequence). The CDR3 has 13 amino acids. CDR3 DNA: TGTGCCAGTTGGACAGGGGTGCCGGATACGCAGTATTTT. Translation gives CASWTGVPDTQYF.

The rearrangement links TRBV4-3 to TRBJ1-1, with no clear D. The germline gives CDR1 LGHNA, CDR2 YSLEER. The CDR3 consists of 12 residues. Trimming stripped 0 bases from V and 6 bases from J, with 5 bases between. As DNA, the CDR3 is TGCGCCAGCAGCCAAGACAGGTCTGAAGCTTTCTTT. Translation: CASSQDRSEAFF.

Many counts were recorded for this clone. The gene calls are TRBV28 and TRBJ1-6; D may be TRBD1 (5 bases). The CDR3 totals 14 residues. Germline V gene lookup returns CDR1 MDHEN and CDR2 SYDVKM. The V and J ends lost 3 bases and 6 bases respectively, with 9 bases between them. The DNA of the CDR3 is TGTGCCAGCAGTTTGGGGGAGGCTAATTCACCCCTCCACTTT. It is translated as CASSLGEANSPLHF.

The chain combines TRBV29-1 with TRBJ2-5, with 9 bases aligning to TRBD1. Germline V gives CDR1 SQVTM, CDR2 ANQGSEA. V dropped 3 bases and J dropped 5; count of bases not matched to a gene: 4. CDR3 length: 13 residues. The CDR3 sequence: CSVERGTGETQYF. In DNA form, the CDR3 reads TGCAGCGTTGAGAGAGGGACAGGGGAGACCCAGTACTTC.

The V gene is TRBV30, the J gene TRBJ1-1; 7 bases agree with TRBD1. J was trimmed by 14 bases and V by 4 bases; bases with no gene match: 16. Germline loops: CDR1 GTSNPN, CDR2 SVGIG (reference sequence). This CDR3 is 13 amino acids long. CDR3 DNA sequence: TGTGCCTGGACCCGACAGGGCTTTGGGCCGGCCTTCTTT. Translated, it gives CAWTRQGFGPAFF.